The 2 T cell receptor beta chains below all came from one sample that was sequenced in a study of T cells in Graves' hyperthyroidism and ophthalmopathy. TCR beta CDR3 sequences were amplified from RNA transcripts. HTBI primers were employed in a first-round RT-PCR of the TCR CDR3. TCRdb re-called the multiplex PCR reads through MiXCR, storing one row per CDR3 protein. The data contain 330,000 or so distinct CDR3 sequences, approximately 18% of them singletons. Sequenced input: blood. All receptors derive from a man aged 50 or older with Graves' ophthalmopathy.

Points on this clonotype: This could be a read error, since a much larger clone is one nucleotide away. The chain carries TRBV7-2 and TRBJ1-6; D uncertain. CDR3 length: 12 amino acids. V was shortened by 4 bases and J by 10 bases, with 8 bases between the two germline ends. CDR1 is SGHTA, CDR2 FQGNSA, per germline. The CDR3, as DNA: TGTGCCAGCAGCTCAGACGACTCACCCCTCCACTTT. Translated, it gives CASSSDDSPLHF.

V gene TRBV6-1 combines with J gene TRBJ2-2; perhaps TRBD1 as D (5 bases). Germline-derived CDR1 and CDR2 are MNHNS and SASEGT. V was shortened by 3 bases and J by 4 bases, with 9 bases between the two germline ends. This CDR3 contains 14 residues. In nucleotides, the CDR3 is TGTGCCAGCAGTGATCCCAGGGCCACCGGGGAGCTGTTTTTT. Amino acid sequence: CASSDPRATGELFF.